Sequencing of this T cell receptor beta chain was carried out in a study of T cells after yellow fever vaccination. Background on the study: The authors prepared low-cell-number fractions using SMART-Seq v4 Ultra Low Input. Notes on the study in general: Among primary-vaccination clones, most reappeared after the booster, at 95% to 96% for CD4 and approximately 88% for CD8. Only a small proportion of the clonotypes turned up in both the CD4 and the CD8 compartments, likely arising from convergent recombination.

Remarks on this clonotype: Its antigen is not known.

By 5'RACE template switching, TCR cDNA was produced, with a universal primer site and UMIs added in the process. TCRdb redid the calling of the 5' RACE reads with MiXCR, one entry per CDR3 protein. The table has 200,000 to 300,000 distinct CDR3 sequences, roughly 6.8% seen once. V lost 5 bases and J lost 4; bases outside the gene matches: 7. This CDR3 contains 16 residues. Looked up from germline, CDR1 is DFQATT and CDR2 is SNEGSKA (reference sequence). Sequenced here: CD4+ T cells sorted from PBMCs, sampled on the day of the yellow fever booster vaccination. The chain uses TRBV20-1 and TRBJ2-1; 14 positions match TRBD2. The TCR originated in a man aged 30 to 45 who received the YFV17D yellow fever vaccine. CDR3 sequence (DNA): TGCAGTGCTCCCTGGACTAGCGGGAGGTGGTACAATGAGCAGTTCTTC. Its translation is CSAPWTSGRWYNEQFF.